Sequencing of this T cell receptor (beta chain) was carried out in a study of control samples from healthy donors and cancer patients. The CDR3 consists of 16 residues. Germline V gene sequence: CDR1 SGHNT, CDR2 YYREEE (reference sequence). The V end lost 4 bases, the J end lost 4 bases, and 20 bases lay between the germline ends. Assay used: immunoSEQ multiplex PCR; TCRdb lists only in-frame clones, some missing. The sample yields fewer than 150,000 clones, approximately 92% seen once. The chain links TRBV5-4 to TRBJ2-5; possible D gene TRBD1, 6 bases. The source of this sequence is a man aged 18 to 30 in good health. The source material was blood. This chain's CDR3 is CASSPGIGQGLETQYF. The CDR3 DNA sequence: TGTGCCAGCAGCCCAGGTATAGGGCAGGGGTTAGAGACCCAGTACTTC.